In this sample, the clone carrying this T cell receptor beta chain turned up a few times. These data belong to a study of blood T cell repertoires in COVID-19. Turning to the study itself: Material from acute and convalescent COVID-19 was sourced from the United States, Italy and Spain. The analysed material was cDNA or gDNA that came from T cells, B-cell-depleted T cells, or PBMCs.

Per the original data handling: Estimation of nucleated cell counts was performed using reference gene primer amplification. Repertoires were generated with immunoSEQ multiplex PCR, while TCRdb's copy carries only in-frame clones and drops some. V and J calls and clone size are as listed in that table; D and trimming were resolved from the DNA. The table shows 97,000 or so clones, with around nine tenths occurring only once. This CDR3 has 12 residues. Germline CDR1 MGHRA, CDR2 YSYEKL. The V end lost 1 base, the J end lost 14 bases, and 11 bases lay between the germline ends. The sequence derives from a man between 50 and 59 years old with active COVID-19. The V call is TRBV4-1, the J call TRBJ1-4; no definite D call. The sample comprised peripheral blood. The CDR3 loop reads CASSQGGVPLFF. As DNA, the CDR3 is TGCGCCAGCAGCCAAGGCGGTGTTCCGCTGTTTTTT.